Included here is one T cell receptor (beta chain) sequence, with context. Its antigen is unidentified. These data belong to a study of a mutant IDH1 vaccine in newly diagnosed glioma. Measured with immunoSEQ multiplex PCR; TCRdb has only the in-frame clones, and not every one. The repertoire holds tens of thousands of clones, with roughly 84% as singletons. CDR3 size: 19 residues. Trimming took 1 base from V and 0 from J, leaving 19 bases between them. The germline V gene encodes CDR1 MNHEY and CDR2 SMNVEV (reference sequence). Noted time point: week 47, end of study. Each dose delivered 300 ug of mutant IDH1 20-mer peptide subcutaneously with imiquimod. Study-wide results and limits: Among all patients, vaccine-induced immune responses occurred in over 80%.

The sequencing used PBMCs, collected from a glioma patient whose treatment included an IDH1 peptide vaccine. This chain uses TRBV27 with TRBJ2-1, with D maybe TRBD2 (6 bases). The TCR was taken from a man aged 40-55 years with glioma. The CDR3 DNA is TGTGCCAGCAGTTTATATGTCGGGTCTCGGAGGGCCTCCTACAATGAGCAGTTCTTC. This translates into CASSLYVGSRRASYNEQFF.